The T cell receptor beta chain under discussion was sequenced for a study of molecular identifiers for immune sequencing clone quantification. For the study at large: Within a replicate experiment, RNA obtained from either about 21,000 or 97,000 naive CD8 cells was divided into five aliquots, and four of those aliquots were then sequenced.

As to this clonotype: Its specificity is not known.

CDR1 and CDR2 from the germline V gene are MNHNS and SASEGT. Trimming cost V 2 bases and J 3 bases, with 11 bases left between them. CDR3 length equals 15 residues. TCRdb fed the PCR reads into MiXCR, producing one record per CDR3 protein. The table lists approximately 100,000 distinct CDR3 sequences, 36% of them singletons. Findings and caveats of the study: Clones above 20 RNA copies contained over 97% of effector molecules and under 1% of naive molecules.

This receptor was identified in a human donor in good health. Some libraries in this study had Jurkat cell RNA spiked in. Sequenced material: naive CD8+ T cells from blood, with Jurkat cell RNA spiked in. The subset: FACS-sorted CD8+CD4-CCR7+CD45RA+ naive T cells. The rearrangement uses TRBV6-1 and TRBJ1-5; D might be TRBD1 (5 bases). CDR3 DNA sequence: TGTGCCAGCAGTGAATCCGTCAGGGTCAATCAGCCCCAGCATTTT. This encodes CASSESVRVNQPQHF.